One and the same sample provided the 18 T cell receptor beta chains below, sequenced in a study of T cells after yellow fever vaccination. TCRdb recomputed calls from the 5' RACE reads with MiXCR, one row per CDR3 protein. The repertoire holds over 110,000 distinct CDR3 sequences, with 7.7% as singletons. Material: CD4+ T cells sorted from PBMCs, obtained 5 days after the yellow fever booster vaccination. All receptors derive from a man under 40 who received the YFV17D yellow fever vaccine.

This clonotype was picked up many times. V and J are TRBV5-1 and TRBJ1-2, with 10 bases that match TRBD1. The CDR3 spans 15 residues. The germline V gene has CDR1 SGHRS and CDR2 YFSETQ. J lost 4 bases, V lost 0 bases, and 3 bases had no gene match. The CDR3 region is CASSLAGDRGYGYTF. CDR3 bases: TGCGCCAGCAGCTTGGCTGGGGACAGGGGCTATGGCTACACCTTC.

This clonotype occurred many times. The V gene is TRBV6-5, the J gene TRBJ1-3; no clear D gene. The CDR3 sequence is 14 residues long. Trimming removed 4 bases from V and 1 base from J, with 8 bases in between. Germline V gene lookup returns CDR1 MNHEY and CDR2 SVGAGI. CDR3 nucleotide sequence: TGTGCCAGCAGTTCAAAGAGGTCTGGAAACACCATATATTTT. Translation gives CASSSKRSGNTIYF.

This clonotype was counted ten times or more. The gene calls are TRBV24-1 and TRBJ2-2, with unresolved D. CDR3 length: 15 residues. Between the trimmed V and J ends, which lost 3 bases and 1 base, there was a span of 8 bases. CDR1 KGHDR and CDR2 SFDVKD come from the germline V gene. CDR3 protein: CATSDRFKNTGELFF. CDR3 nucleotide sequence: TGTGCCACCAGTGATCGTTTTAAGAACACCGGGGAGCTGTTTTTT.

This clonotype showed up many times. V usage is TRBV7-2 and J usage is TRBJ2-5; TRBD2 agrees at 7 bases. Germline values: CDR1 SGHTA, CDR2 FQGNSA. CDR3 length: 15 amino acids. The trim removed 3 bases at V and 5 bases at J, leaving 9 bases unmatched. CDR3 coding DNA: TGTGCCAGCAGCTTGGTGTGGGAGGGCCCCGAGACCCAGTACTTC. Translated: CASSLVWEGPETQYF.

This clonotype showed up many times. The genes are TRBV2 and TRBJ2-7, with 7 bases identical to TRBD2. With 6 bases clipped from V and 0 bases from J, the junction kept 5 bases outside the gene matches. Germline CDR1 SNHLY, CDR2 FYNNEI. The CDR3 is 14 residues long. CDR3 region: CASSTGGGSYEQYF. Here the CDR3 DNA reads TGTGCCAGCAGCACGGGAGGAGGCTCCTACGAGCAGTACTTC.

This clonotype came up many times. The rearrangement links TRBV12-3 or TRBV12-4 to TRBJ1-1; D is undetermined. Trimming stripped 5 bases from V and 5 bases from J, with 12 bases between. The CDR3 consists of 13 residues. CDR3 bases: TGTGCCAGCAGTAACCCCCCGGGTACTGAAGCTTTCTTT. Protein sequence: CASSNPPGTEAFF.

This clonotype showed up many times. Here the CDR3 reads CASSLAGLTGNGYTF. CDR3 in DNA: TGCGCCAGCAGCTTGGCCGGGCTAACAGGCAATGGCTACACCTTC. This sequence joins TRBV5-1 and TRBJ1-2; D is perhaps TRBD1 (5 bases). The CDR3 runs to 15 residues. Trimming shortened V by 0 bases and J by 6 bases, and 15 bases separated the two germline ends. Germline loops: CDR1 SGHRS, CDR2 YFSETQ.

This clonotype came up many times. This rearrangement joins TRBV15 to TRBJ2-3; 8 nucleotides align to TRBD2. Trimming took 9 bases from V and 0 from J; bases not matched to a gene: 5. This CDR3 comprises 14 residues. The germline V gene encodes CDR1 LNHNV and CDR2 YYDKDF (reference sequence). The CDR3 nucleotides are TGTGCCACTCGGCAGCGGGAGAGCACAGATACGCAGTATTTT. This encodes CATRQRESTDTQYF.

In this sample, this clonotype turned up many times. The rearrangement joins TRBV18 to TRBJ1-5; D is possibly TRBD1 (6 bases). Germline assignment: CDR1 KGHSH and CDR2 LQKENI. Trimming took 6 bases from V and 3 from J, leaving 15 bases between them. CDR3 length: 15 amino acids. The CDR3 here is CASSPGVPHNQPQHF. CDR3 DNA sequence: TGTGCCAGCTCGCCAGGGGTGCCGCACAATCAGCCCCAGCATTTT.

This clonotype was seen at least ten times. The chain combines TRBV7-3 with TRBJ2-1; the D gene is possibly TRBD2 (6 bases). CDR3 length: 14 residues. Germline CDR1 and CDR2: SGHTA and FQGTGA. The ends were cut back, 6 bases at V and 2 bases at J, with 11 bases in the middle. Here the CDR3 reads CASSIAAPYNEQFF. CDR3 DNA sequence: TGTGCCAGCAGTATAGCGGCCCCCTACAATGAGCAGTTCTTC.

The chain couples TRBV7-2 to TRBJ2-5, with D uncertain. Germline V gene sequence: CDR1 SGHTA, CDR2 FQGNSA. V lost 2 bases and J 4 bases, leaving 8 bases between the germline ends. The CDR3 length is 13 residues. The CDR3 sequence is CASSLIGRETQYF. The CDR3 nucleotides are TGTGCCAGCAGCTTAATAGGCCGAGAGACCCAGTACTTC.

In this sample, this clonotype turned up many times. V usage is TRBV12-3 or TRBV12-4 and J usage is TRBJ2-5; TRBD1 matches 8 bases. The CDR3 totals 14 residues. J gave up 5 bases and V 8 bases, and 10 bases lay outside the gene matches. The CDR3 sequence: CASARDRGSETQYF. Here the CDR3 DNA reads TGTGCCAGCGCCCGTGACAGGGGCTCGGAGACCCAGTACTTC.

This clonotype was recorded at least ten times. The chain links TRBV29-1 to TRBJ2-3, with D maybe TRBD2 (5 bases). The CDR3 has 15 residues. V lost 4 bases and J 1 base, leaving 15 bases between the germline ends. In germline, CDR1 is SQVTM, CDR2 ANQGSEA. The CDR3 DNA reads TGCAGCGTTGGTTCCGGGATGTTGGGCACAGATACGCAGTATTTT. Protein product: CSVGSGMLGTDTQYF.

This clonotype was detected only a few times. J is TRBJ2-7 and V is TRBV20-1; 10 bases are shared with TRBD2. The CDR3 consists of 15 residues. Germline assignment: CDR1 DFQATT and CDR2 SNEGSKA (reference sequence). Trimming removed 2 bases from V and 2 bases from J; junction bases left unmatched: 6. CDR3 region: CSARRTSGNPYEQYF. Here the CDR3 DNA reads TGCAGTGCTAGACGTACTAGCGGGAACCCCTACGAGCAGTACTTC.

Remarks on this clonotype: With a much larger clone just one base away, this may be a read error. The J gene is TRBJ2-5, the V gene TRBV7-8; weak D call: TRBD2 (5 bases). V gave up 1 base and J gave up 2 bases, with 8 bases separating them. Germline values: CDR1 SGHVS, CDR2 FQNEAQ. The CDR3 loop spans 14 amino acids. CDR3 DNA sequence: TGTGCCAGCAGCTTAGGTAGCGCACAAGAGACCCAGTACTTC. It encodes CASSLGSAQETQYF.

This clonotype was counted at least ten times. J is TRBJ2-1 and V is TRBV19; TRBD2 matches at 8 bases. The CDR3 totals 15 residues. The germline CDR1 and CDR2 sequences are LNHDA and SQIVND (reference sequence). V lost 5 bases to trimming and J lost 6 bases; unmatched junction nucleotides: 9. In nucleotides, the CDR3 is TGTGCCAGTAGTTTTACCGGGACTAGGAGCAATGAGCAGTTCTTC. Amino acids: CASSFTGTRSNEQFF.

This clonotype occurred a few times. The chain couples TRBV5-1 to TRBJ2-3; TRBD2 matches 15 bases. Germline trimming cut 4 bases from V and 0 bases from J; bases unmatched to any gene: 9. The germline CDR1 and CDR2 sequences are SGHRS and YFSETQ. The CDR3 loop spans 19 amino acids. The CDR3 protein is CASSLAGTSGRTSTDTQYF. The CDR3 DNA sequence: TGCGCCAGCAGCCTTGCCGGGACTAGCGGGAGGACTAGCACAGATACGCAGTATTTT. Looking up the rest from reference TRBV5-1 and TRBJ2-3 gives the full variable domain: KAGVTQTPRYLIKTRGQQVTLSCSPISGHRSVSWYQQTPGQGLQFLFEYFSETQRNKGNFPGRFSGRQFSNSRSEMNVSTLELGDSALYLCASSLAGTSGRTSTDTQYFGPGTRLTVL.

At least ten counts were recorded for this clonotype. The chain employs TRBV20-1 and TRBJ2-3, with D uncertain. The germline V gene has CDR1 DFQATT and CDR2 SNEGSKA (reference sequence). The CDR3 consists of 15 residues. V was trimmed by 1 base and J by 2 bases, leaving 13 bases between them. CDR3: CSARGKKRPTDTQYF. In nucleotides, the CDR3 is TGCAGTGCTAGAGGGAAGAAACGCCCCACAGATACGCAGTATTTT.